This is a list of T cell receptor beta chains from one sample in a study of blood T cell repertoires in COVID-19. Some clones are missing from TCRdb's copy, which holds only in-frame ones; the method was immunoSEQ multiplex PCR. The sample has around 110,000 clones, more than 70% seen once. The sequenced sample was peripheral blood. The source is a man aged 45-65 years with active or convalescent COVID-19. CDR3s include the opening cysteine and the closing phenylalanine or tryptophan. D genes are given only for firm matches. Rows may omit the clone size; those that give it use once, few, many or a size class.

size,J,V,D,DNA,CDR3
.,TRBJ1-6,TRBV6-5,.,TGTGCCAGCAGCAAGGACGGGAATAATTCACCCCTCCACTTT,CASSKDGNNSPLHF
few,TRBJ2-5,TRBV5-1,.,TGCGCCAGCAGCCGAACAGGGATGGGGGAGACCCAGTACTTC,CASSRTGMGETQYF
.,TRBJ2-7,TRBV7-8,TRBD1,TGTGCCAGCAGCTTACCCCCCTTTCGATCGGCAGGGGGCAACGAGCAGTACTTC,CASSLPPFRSAGGNEQYF
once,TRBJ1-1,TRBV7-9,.,TGTGCCAGCAGCTTAATTAGCAGTGGAGCTTTCTTT,CASSLISSGAFF
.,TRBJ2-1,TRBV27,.,TGTGCCAGCAGTTTAGCGGGGACGCCTTACAATGAGCAGTTCTTC,CASSLAGTPYNEQFF
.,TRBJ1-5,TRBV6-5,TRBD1,TGTGCCAGCAGGACCCAGGGGGGAAGCAATCAGCCCCAGCATTTT,CASRTQGGSNQPQHF
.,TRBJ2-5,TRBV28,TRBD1,TGTGCCACAAACAGGGGGGCTGTTGAGACCCAGTACTTC,CATNRGAVETQYF
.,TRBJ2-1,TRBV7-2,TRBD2,TGTGCCAGCAGCTTAACTCGGGCGGGAGGTTATATATGGAATGAGCAGTTCTTC,CASSLTRAGGYIWNEQFF
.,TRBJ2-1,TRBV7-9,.,TGTGCCAGCAGCCCAGGTCGGGGGACTGGCAGAGAAGACAATGAGCAGTTCTTC,CASSPGRGTGREDNEQFF
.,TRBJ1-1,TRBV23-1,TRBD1,TGCGCCAGCAGTCAATCCCCCGGACAGGGGGAATTGAACACTGAAGCTTTCTTT,CASSQSPGQGELNTEAFF
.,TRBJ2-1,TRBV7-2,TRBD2,TGTGCCAGCAGCTTAGCTCTAGCGGCCTACAATGAGCAGTTCTTC,CASSLALAAYNEQFF
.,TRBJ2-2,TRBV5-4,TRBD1,TGTGCCAGCAGCTACCCAGGACAGGGAATAACGAAAGCCGGGGAGCTGTTTTTT,CASSYPGQGITKAGELFF
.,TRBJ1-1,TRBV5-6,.,TGTGCCAGCAGCCTCGGACCCACGGGGGCTGAAGCTTTCTTT,CASSLGPTGAEAFF
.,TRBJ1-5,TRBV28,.,TGTGCCAGCACTGGTCAAGGGGTTCCCCAGCATTTT,CASTGQGVPQHF
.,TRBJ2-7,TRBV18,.,TGTGCCAGCTCAATACTCCCGGGACTGAGGTCCTACGAGCAGTACTTC,CASSILPGLRSYEQYF
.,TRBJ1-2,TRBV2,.,TGTGCCAGCAGTGGGGAGTACGATGGCTACACCTTC,CASSGEYDGYTF
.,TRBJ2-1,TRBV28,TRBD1,TGTGCCAGCAGTTTATCCAATCCCCGGGACAGCAAGTACAATGAGCAGTTCTTC,CASSLSNPRDSKYNEQFF
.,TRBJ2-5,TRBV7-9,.,TGTGCCAGCAGAACAATGGAGACCCAGTACTTC,CASRTMETQYF
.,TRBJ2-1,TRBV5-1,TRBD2,TGCGCCAGCAGCCCCCTGGTGCGGGAGAGCTTTAATGAGCAGTTCTTC,CASSPLVRESFNEQFF
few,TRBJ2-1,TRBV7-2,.,TGTGCCAGCAGCTCCACATTTCGATACAATGAGCAGTTCTTC,CASSSTFRYNEQFF
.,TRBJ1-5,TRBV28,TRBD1,TGTGCCAGCAAGCTCGGACAGGGTCACCAGCCCCAGCATTTT,CASKLGQGHQPQHF
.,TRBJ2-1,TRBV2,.,TGTGCCAGCAGTGAATTTTGGAGCTCCTACAATGAGCAGTTCTTC,CASSEFWSSYNEQFF
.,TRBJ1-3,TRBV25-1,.,TGTGCCAGCAGTGACCCGCCCCCGGGGATAAACGGAAACACCATATATTTT,CASSDPPPGINGNTIYF
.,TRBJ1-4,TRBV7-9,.,TGTGCCAGCAGCTCCCCGGGTGCAACTAATGAAAAACTGTTTTTT,CASSSPGATNEKLFF
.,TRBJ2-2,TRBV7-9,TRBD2,TGTGCCAGCAGCCCAGGACTAGTTACTACCTCGGGGGAGCTGTTTTTT,CASSPGLVTTSGELFF
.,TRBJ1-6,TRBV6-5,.,TGTGCCAGCAGGCCAGGGCTTTCACCCCTCCACTTT,CASRPGLSPLHF